What follows are 12 T cell receptor beta chains derived from one specimen sequenced in a study of blood T cell repertoires in COVID-19. The data were produced by immunoSEQ multiplex PCR, yet TCRdb's version contains in-frame clones alone and is incomplete. This sample carries tens of thousands of clones, 65% to 85% of them seen once, and the ten largest clones take roughly a tenth. The sequenced sample was peripheral blood. These receptors were collected from a man aged 80 or over with COVID-19, enrolled during active disease.

The rearrangement uses TRBV5-1 and TRBJ2-1; 13 nucleotides agree with TRBD2. In germline, CDR1 is SGHRS, CDR2 YFSETQ. The CDR3 is 15 amino acids. J gave up 6 bases and V 4 bases, and 4 bases lay outside the gene matches. This CDR3 reads CASSPGLAGPNEQFF. CDR3 nucleotides: TGCGCCAGCAGCCCGGGACTAGCGGGGCCCAATGAGCAGTTCTTC.

This sequence joins TRBV5-1 and TRBJ2-7; 8 bases line up with TRBD1. V was pared by 4 bases and J by 6 bases, with 6 bases of the junction left unmatched. Looked up from germline, CDR1 is SGHRS and CDR2 is YFSETQ. This CDR3 is built from 13 residues. CDR3 DNA: TGCGCCAGCAGCCCTCAAGGACAGGGCGAGCAGTACGTC. Translating it yields CASSPQGQGEQYV.

This clone was detected a few times. This chain uses TRBV5-1 with TRBJ1-2, with a possible D match to TRBD1 (5 bases). Germline CDR1 reads SGHRS; CDR2 reads YFSETQ. V lost 2 bases to trimming and J lost 1 base, with 12 bases between them. The CDR3 is made up of 15 amino acids. CDR3 bases: TGCGCCAGCAGCTTAATTGGGGGGGATAACTATGGCTACACCTTC. It specifies CASSLIGGDNYGYTF.

The V gene is TRBV5-1, the J gene TRBJ1-1; 9 bases are a match to TRBD1. There are 20 residues in the CDR3. Germline trimming cut 4 bases from V and 1 base from J; bases unmatched to any gene: 20. Germline CDR1 reads SGHRS; CDR2 reads YFSETQ. The CDR3 here is CASSLGRDRAGKLGNTEAFF. The CDR3, as DNA: TGCGCCAGCAGCCTAGGCCGGGACAGGGCGGGTAAATTGGGGAACACTGAAGCTTTCTTT.

V is TRBV28 and J is TRBJ1-5; possible D gene TRBD1, 6 bases. CDR3 length: 14 amino acids. Germline loops: CDR1 MDHEN, CDR2 SYDVKM. The V end lost 6 bases, the J end lost 7 bases, and 16 bases lay between the germline ends. CDR3 bases: TGTGCCAGCAGGACCACAGGGTCGGCCCAGCCCCAGCATTTT. The encoded protein is CASRTTGSAQPQHF.

The V call is TRBV5-1, the J call TRBJ1-1, with D tentatively TRBD1 (5 bases). Trimming removed 0 bases from V and 3 bases from J, with 12 bases in between. This CDR3 comprises 15 residues. Germline V gene sequence: CDR1 SGHRS, CDR2 YFSETQ. CDR3 DNA: TGCGCCAGCAGCTTGGCCGGGGGAACAGACACTGAAGCTTTCTTT. Protein sequence: CASSLAGGTDTEAFF.

This chain links TRBV28 with TRBJ1-1; D not resolved. The CDR3 totals 13 residues. Germline V CDR1 and CDR2: MDHEN, SYDVKM. Trimming cost V 2 bases and J 6 bases, with 10 bases left between them. The CDR3 coding sequence is TGTGCCAGCAGTTTAGGGCTTGACGCTGAAGCTTTCTTT. Protein product: CASSLGLDAEAFF.

The rearrangement uses TRBV28 and TRBJ1-5, with TRBD1 matching over 8 bases. There are 15 residues in the CDR3. CDR1 and CDR2 (germline): MDHEN, SYDVKM. V gave up 4 bases and J gave up 4 bases; unmatched junction bases: 6. The CDR3 coding sequence is TGTGCCAGCAGTTCACCCGGGACAGGAAATCAGCCCCAGCATTTT. It yields the protein CASSSPGTGNQPQHF.

This clone occurred once. V and J are TRBV6-2 or TRBV6-3 and TRBJ2-5; TRBD2 agrees at 10 bases. Germline CDR1 reads MNHEY; CDR2 reads SVGEGT. The CDR3 length is 17 residues. The trim removed 6 bases at V and 1 base at J, leaving 11 bases unmatched. CDR3 nucleotides: TGTGCCAGCAGCCCTCCTCTAGCGGGAGTTGTCCAAGAGACCCAGTACTTC. Its protein product is CASSPPLAGVVQETQYF.

The V and J genes are TRBV27 and TRBJ2-2; 9 bases are shared with TRBD2. J gave up 5 bases and V 3 bases, and 1 base lay outside the gene matches. Germline values: CDR1 MNHEY, CDR2 SMNVEV (reference sequence). CDR3 length: 14 amino acids. The CDR3 reads CASSFTSGTGELFF. In DNA form, the CDR3 reads TGTGCCAGCAGTTTCACTAGCGGGACCGGGGAGCTGTTTTTT.

This chain joins TRBV27 and TRBJ1-1, with 7 bases lining up with TRBD1. The CDR3 has 15 residues. Germline V lookup: CDR1 MNHEY, CDR2 SMNVEV (reference sequence). V was pared by 8 bases and J by 5 bases, with 14 bases of the junction left unmatched. The CDR3 loop is CASCRQGSPRTEAFF. The CDR3 bases are TGTGCCAGCTGCAGACAGGGCTCTCCCCGAACTGAAGCTTTCTTT.

The table lists this clone with a few counts. The V and J genes are TRBV29-1 and TRBJ2-5, with 8 bases identical to TRBD2. Germline trimming cut 6 bases from V and 7 bases from J; bases unmatched to any gene: 4. Looked up from germline, CDR1 is SQVTM and CDR2 is ANQGSEA. This CDR3 is 11 amino acids long. The CDR3 nucleotides are TGCAGCGTCGAGCGGGAGCGGACCCAGTACTTC. Translated: CSVERERTQYF.